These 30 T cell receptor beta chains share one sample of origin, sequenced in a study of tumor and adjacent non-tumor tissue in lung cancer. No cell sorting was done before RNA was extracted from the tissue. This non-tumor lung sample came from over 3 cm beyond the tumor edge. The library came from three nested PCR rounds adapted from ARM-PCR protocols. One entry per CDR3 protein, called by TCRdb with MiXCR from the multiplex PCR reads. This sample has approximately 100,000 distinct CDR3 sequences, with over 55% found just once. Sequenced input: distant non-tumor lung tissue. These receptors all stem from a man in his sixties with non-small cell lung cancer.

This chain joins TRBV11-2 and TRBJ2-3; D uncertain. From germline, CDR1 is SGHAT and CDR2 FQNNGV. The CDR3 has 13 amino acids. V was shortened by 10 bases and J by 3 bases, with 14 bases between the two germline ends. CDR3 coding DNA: TGTGCCACCCAGAAGGAACTTACAGATACGCAGTATTTT. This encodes CATQKELTDTQYF.

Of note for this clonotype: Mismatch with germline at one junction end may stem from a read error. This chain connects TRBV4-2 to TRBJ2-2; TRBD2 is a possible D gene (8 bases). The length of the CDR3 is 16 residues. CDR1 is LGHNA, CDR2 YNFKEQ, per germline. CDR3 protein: CASNPRGDSNTRELFF. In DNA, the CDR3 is TGTGCCAGCAACCCGCGGGGGGACAGCAACACCAGGGAGCTGTTTTTT.

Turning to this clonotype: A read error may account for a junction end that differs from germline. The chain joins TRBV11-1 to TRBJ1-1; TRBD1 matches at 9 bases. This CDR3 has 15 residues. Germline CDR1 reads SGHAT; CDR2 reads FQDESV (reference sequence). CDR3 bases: TGTGCCAGCAACGTTCCGGACAGGGGAAAAACTGAAGCCTTCTTT. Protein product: CASNVPDRGKTEAFF.

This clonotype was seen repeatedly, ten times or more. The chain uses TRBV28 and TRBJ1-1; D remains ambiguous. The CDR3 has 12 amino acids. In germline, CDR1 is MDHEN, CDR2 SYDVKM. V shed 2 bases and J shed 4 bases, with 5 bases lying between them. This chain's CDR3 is CASSLLLTEAFF. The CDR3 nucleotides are TGTGCCAGCAGTTTACTTCTCACTGAAGCTTTCTTT. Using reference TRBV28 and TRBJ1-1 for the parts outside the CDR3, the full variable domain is DVKVTQSSRYLVKRTGEKVFLECVQDMDHENMFWYRQDPGLGLRLIYFSYDVKMKEKGDIPEGYSVSREKKERFSLILESASTNQTSMYLCASSLLLTEAFFGQGTRLTVV.

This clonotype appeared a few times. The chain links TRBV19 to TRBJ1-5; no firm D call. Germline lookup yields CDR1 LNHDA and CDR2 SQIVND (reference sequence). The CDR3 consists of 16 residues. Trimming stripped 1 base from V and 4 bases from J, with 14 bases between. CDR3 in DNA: TGTGCCAGTAGTATAGGTCCACGGGTAGGGAATCAGCCCCAGCATTTT. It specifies CASSIGPRVGNQPQHF.

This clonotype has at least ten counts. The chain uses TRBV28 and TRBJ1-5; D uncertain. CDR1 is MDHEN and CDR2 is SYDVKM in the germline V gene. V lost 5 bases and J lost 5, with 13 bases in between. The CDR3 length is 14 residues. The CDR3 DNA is TGTGCCAGCAGTCCCCTTGATGGGCATCAGCCCCAGCATTTT. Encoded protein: CASSPLDGHQPQHF.

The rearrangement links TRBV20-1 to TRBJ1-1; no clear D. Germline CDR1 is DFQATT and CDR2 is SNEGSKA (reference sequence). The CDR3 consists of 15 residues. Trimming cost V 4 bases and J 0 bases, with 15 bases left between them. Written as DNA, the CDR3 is TGCAGTGCTAATCTCCTCAGCAGTGTGAACACTGAAGCTTTCTTT. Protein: CSANLLSSVNTEAFF.

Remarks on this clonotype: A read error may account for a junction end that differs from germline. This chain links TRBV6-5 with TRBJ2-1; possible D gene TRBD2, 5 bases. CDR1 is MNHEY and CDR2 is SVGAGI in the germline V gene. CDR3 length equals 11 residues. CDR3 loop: CVSSYGILWFF. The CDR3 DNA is TGTGTCAGCAGTTACGGGATTTTGTGGTTCTTC.

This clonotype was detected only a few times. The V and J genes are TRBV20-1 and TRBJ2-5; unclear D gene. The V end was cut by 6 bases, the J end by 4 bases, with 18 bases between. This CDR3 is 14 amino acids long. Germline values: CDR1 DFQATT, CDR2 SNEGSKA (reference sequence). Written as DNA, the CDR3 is TGCAGTGCCCCGGTATCAGCTCCTCCAGAGACCCAGTACTTC. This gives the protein CSAPVSAPPETQYF.

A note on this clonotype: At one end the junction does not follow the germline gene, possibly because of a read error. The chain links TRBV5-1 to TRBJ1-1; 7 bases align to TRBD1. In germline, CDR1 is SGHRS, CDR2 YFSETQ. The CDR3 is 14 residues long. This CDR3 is CASSMTGSNSEAFF. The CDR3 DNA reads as TGCGCCAGCAGCATGACAGGGTCGAACAGTGAAGCTTTCTTT.

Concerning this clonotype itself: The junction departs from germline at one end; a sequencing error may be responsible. CDR3 coding DNA: TGCAGTGTCCGGACAGGGAGAGAGATCCAGTACTTC. This translates into CSVRTGREIQYF. The rearrangement uses TRBV20-1 and TRBJ2-5, with TRBD1 matching 8 bases. Germline V gene sequence: CDR1 DFQATT, CDR2 SNEGSKA (reference sequence). The CDR3 extends over 12 amino acids.

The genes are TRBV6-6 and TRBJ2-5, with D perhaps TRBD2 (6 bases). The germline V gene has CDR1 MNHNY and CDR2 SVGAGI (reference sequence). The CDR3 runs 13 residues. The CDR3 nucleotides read TGTGTGAGCCAGGACTATTCTGGGGAGACCCAGTACTTC. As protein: CVSQDYSGETQYF.

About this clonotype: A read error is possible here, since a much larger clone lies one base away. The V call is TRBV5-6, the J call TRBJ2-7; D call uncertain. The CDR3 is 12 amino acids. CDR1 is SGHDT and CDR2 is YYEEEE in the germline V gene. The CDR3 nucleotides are TGTGCCTGCAGCTTCCTTACCCCGGAGCAGTACTTC. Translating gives CACSFLTPEQYF.

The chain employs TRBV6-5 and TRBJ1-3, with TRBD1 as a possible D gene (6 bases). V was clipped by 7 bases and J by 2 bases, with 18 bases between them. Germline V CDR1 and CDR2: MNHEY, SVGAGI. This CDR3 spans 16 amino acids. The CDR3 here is CASIRILQGPGNTIYF. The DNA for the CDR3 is TGTGCCAGCATTAGAATACTCCAGGGGCCTGGAAACACCATATATTTT.

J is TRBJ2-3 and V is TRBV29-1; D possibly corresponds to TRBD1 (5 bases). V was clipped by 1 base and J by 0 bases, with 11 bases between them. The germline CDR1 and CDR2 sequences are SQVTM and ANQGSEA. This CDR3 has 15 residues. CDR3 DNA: TGCAGCGTTGAAGTGGGGCGCTTTAGCACAGATACGCAGTATTTT. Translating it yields CSVEVGRFSTDTQYF.

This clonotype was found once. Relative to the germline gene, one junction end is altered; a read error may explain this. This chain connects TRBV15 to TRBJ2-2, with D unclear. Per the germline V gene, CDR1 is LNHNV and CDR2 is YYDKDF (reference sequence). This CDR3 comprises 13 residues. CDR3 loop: CATGRDPTGELFF. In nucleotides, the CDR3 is TGTGCCACCGGCAGAGATCCTACCGGGGAGCTGTTTTTT. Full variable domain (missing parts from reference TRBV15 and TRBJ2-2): DAMVIQNPRYQVTQFGKPVTLSCSQTLNHNVMYWYQQKSSQAPKLLFHYYDKDFNNEADTPDNFQSRRPNTSFCFLDIRSPGLGDTAMYLCATGRDPTGELFFGEGSRLTVL.

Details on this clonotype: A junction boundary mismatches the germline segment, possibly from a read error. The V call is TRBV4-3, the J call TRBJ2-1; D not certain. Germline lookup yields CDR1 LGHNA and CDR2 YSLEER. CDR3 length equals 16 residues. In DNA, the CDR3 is TGCGCCAGCAACCAAGATCCGACCAGTGGCTGCAATGAGCAGTTCTTC. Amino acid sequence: CASNQDPTSGCNEQFF.

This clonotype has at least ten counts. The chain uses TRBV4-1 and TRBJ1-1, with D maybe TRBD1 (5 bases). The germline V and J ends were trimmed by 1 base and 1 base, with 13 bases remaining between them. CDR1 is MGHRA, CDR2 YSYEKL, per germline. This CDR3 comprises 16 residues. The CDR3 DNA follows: TGCGCCAGCAGCCAAGTACGCGGGGCAGGGAACACTGAAGCTTTCTTT. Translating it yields CASSQVRGAGNTEAFF.

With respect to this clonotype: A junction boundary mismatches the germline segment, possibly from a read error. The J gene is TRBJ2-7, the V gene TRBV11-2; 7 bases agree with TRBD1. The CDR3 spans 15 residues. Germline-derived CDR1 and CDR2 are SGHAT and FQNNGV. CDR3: CTSSLAHRGDNEQYF. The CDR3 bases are TGTACCAGCAGCTTAGCCCACAGGGGCGATAACGAGCAGTATTTC.

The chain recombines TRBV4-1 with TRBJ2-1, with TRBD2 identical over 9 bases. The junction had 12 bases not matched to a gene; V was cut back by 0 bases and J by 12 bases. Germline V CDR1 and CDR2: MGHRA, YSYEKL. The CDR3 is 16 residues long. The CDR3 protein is CASSQDWTSERRVQFF. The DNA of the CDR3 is TGCGCCAGCAGCCAAGATTGGACTAGCGAGAGACGTGTGCAGTTCTTC.

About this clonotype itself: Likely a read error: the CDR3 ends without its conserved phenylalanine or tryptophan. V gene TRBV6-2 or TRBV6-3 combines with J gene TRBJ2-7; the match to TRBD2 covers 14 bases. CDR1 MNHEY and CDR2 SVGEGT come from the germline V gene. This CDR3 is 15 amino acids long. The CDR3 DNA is TGTGTCAGCAGCCGGGGACTAGCGGGAGAATACGAGCAGTACTTA. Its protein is CVSSRGLAGEYEQYL.

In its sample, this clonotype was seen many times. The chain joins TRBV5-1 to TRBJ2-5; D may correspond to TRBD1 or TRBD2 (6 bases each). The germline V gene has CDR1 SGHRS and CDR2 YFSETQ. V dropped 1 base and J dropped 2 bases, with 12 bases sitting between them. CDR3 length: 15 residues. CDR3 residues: CASSLIGGPQETQYF. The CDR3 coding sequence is TGCGCCAGCAGCTTGATAGGGGGGCCACAAGAGACCCAGTACTTC.

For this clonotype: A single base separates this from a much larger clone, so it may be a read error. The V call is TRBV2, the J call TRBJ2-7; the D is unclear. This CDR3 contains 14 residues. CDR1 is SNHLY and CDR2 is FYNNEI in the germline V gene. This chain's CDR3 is CAISELVSSYEQYF. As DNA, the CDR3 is TGTGCCATCAGTGAGTTGGTCAGCTCCTACGAGCAGTACTTC.

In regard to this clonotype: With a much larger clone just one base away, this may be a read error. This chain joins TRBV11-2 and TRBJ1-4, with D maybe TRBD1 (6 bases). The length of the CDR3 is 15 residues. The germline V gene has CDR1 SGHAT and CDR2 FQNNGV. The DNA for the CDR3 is TGTGCCAGCAGCTTCCTTCGGGGGGCGAATGAAAAACTGTCTTTT. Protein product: CASSFLRGANEKLSF. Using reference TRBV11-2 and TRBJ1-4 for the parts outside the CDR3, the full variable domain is EAGVAQSPRYKIIEKRQSVAFWCNPISGHATLYWYQQILGQGPKLLIQFQNNGVVDDSQLPKDRFSAERLKGVDSTLKIQPAKLEDSAVYLCASSFLRGANEKLSFGSGTQLSVL.

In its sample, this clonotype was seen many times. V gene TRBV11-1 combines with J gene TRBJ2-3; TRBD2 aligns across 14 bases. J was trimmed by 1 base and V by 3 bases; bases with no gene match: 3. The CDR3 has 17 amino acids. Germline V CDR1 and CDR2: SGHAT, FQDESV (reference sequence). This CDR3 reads CASSFRGLAGGTDTQYF. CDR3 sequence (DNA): TGTGCCAGCAGCTTCCGGGGACTAGCGGGAGGCACAGATACGCAGTATTTT.

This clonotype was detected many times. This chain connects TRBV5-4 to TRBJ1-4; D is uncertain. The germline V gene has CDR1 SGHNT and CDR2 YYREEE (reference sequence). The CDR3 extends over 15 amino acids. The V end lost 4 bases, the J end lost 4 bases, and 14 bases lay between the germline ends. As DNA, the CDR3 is TGTGCCAGCAGCCCTGAGGGCGGGTTTAATGAAAAACTGTTTTTT. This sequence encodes CASSPEGGFNEKLFF. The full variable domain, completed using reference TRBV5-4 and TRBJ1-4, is ETGVTQSPTHLIKTRGQQVTLRCSSQSGHNTVSWYQQALGQGPQFIFQYYREEENGRGNFPPRFSGLQFPNYSSELNVNALELDDSALYLCASSPEGGFNEKLFFGSGTQLSVL.

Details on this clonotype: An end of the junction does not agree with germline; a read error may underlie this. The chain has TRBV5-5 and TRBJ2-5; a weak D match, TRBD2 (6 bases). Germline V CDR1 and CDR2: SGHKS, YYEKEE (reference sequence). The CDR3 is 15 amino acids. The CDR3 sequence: CASSSGTFSEETKYF. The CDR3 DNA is TGTGCCAGCAGCTCCGGGACTTTTTCGGAGGAGACCAAGTACTTC.

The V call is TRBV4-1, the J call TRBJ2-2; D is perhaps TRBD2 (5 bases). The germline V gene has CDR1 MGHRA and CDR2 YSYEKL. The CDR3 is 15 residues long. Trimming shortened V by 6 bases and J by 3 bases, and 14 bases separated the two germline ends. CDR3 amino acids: CASRRAVRDTGELFF. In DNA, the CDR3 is TGCGCCAGCAGGAGGGCAGTGAGGGACACCGGGGAGCTGTTTTTT.

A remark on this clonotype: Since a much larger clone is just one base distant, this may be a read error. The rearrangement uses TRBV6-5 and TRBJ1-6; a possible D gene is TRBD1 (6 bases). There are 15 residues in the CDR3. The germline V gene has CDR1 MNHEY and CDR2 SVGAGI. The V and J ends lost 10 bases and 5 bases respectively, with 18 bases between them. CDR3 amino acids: CAIRIRDNHNSPLHF. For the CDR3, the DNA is TGTGCCATCAGGATCCGGGACAACCATAATTCACCCCTCCACTTT.

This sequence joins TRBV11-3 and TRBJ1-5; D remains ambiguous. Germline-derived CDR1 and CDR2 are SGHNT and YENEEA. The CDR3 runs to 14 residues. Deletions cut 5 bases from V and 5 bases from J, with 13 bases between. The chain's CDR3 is CASSLTVEDQPQHF. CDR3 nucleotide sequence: TGTGCCAGCAGCCTAACAGTGGAGGATCAGCCCCAGCATTTT.